This T cell receptor (beta chain) is drawn from a study of identical twins. Points from the study as a whole: Zero-insertion analyses were open to partial confounding by invariant MAIT and iNKT cells.

Everyone who donated was a healthy Caucasian. Comments on this clonotype: Its target is not known.

From germline, CDR1 is DFQATT and CDR2 SNEGSKA (reference sequence). The V and J ends lost 6 bases and 9 bases respectively, with 16 bases between them. The CDR3 contains 12 residues. The cDNA had a unique molecular identifier and a template-switch universal primer site. TCRdb used MiXCR to reprocess the 5' RACE reads, holding one entry per CDR3 protein. Of roughly 250,000 distinct CDR3 sequences listed, around an eighth are singletons. The sequence derives from a woman between 18 and 29 years old in good health. The sample consisted of memory (CD45RO+) T cells sorted from blood. The V call is TRBV20-1, the J call TRBJ2-3; a possible D gene is TRBD1 (5 bases). The CDR3 DNA is TGCAGTGCCTCGCCCGGACATCGGACGCAGTATTTT. Its protein is CSASPGHRTQYF.